Below are 4 T cell receptor beta chains sequenced from a single sample in a study of control samples from healthy donors and cancer patients. Profiling relied on immunoSEQ multiplex PCR, and the TCRdb table lists in-frame clones only, not all of them. The sample gives 70,000 or so clones, 84% of which show up once; under 30% is in the top ten. The sequenced material came from blood. These TCRs come from a middle-aged man in good health.

The chain employs TRBV18 and TRBJ2-7; D is possibly TRBD2 (5 bases). Germline V gene lookup returns CDR1 KGHSH and CDR2 LQKENI. This CDR3 comprises 13 residues. V dropped 3 bases and J dropped 3 bases, with 9 bases sitting between them. CDR3 protein: CASSPTGDYEQYF. As DNA, the CDR3 is TGTGCCAGCTCACCGACCGGGGACTACGAGCAGTACTTC.

This chain uses TRBV25-1 with TRBJ2-3, with 9 bases aligning to TRBD1. J lost 6 bases, V lost 3 bases, and 7 bases had no gene match. The germline gives CDR1 MGHDK, CDR2 SYGVNS. The CDR3 loop spans 15 amino acids. The CDR3 spells CASSDYGTGTDTQYF. DNA of the CDR3: TGTGCCAGCAGTGATTATGGGACAGGGACGGATACGCAGTATTTT.

The chain is built from TRBV3-1 (or the pseudogene TRBV3-2) and TRBJ2-1, with D perhaps matching TRBD2 (7 bases). The CDR3 length is 15 residues. The V gene's germline CDR1 is LGHDT and CDR2 YNNKEL (reference sequence). Between the trimmed V and J ends, which lost 6 bases and 6 bases, there was a span of 18 bases. CDR3 protein: CASRERGALLNEQFF. As DNA, the CDR3 is TGTGCCAGCAGAGAACGGGGGGCCCTGCTCAATGAGCAGTTCTTC.

V usage is TRBV18 and J usage is TRBJ1-3; 9 bases agree with TRBD1. The CDR3 length is 17 residues. Trimming at V came to 2 bases and at J to 4 bases, leaving 9 bases not matched to a gene. Germline V gene sequence: CDR1 KGHSH, CDR2 LQKENI. Here the CDR3 reads CASSPIWTGESGNTIYF. The DNA for the CDR3 is TGTGCCAGCTCACCAATCTGGACAGGGGAATCCGGAAACACCATATATTTT. Full variable domain (outside the CDR3, taken from reference TRBV18 and TRBJ1-3): NAGVMQNPRHLVRRRGQEARLRCSPMKGHSHVYWYRQLPEEGLKFMVYLQKENIIDESGMPKERFSAEFPKEGPSILRIQQVVRGDSAAYFCASSPIWTGESGNTIYFGEGSWLTVV.